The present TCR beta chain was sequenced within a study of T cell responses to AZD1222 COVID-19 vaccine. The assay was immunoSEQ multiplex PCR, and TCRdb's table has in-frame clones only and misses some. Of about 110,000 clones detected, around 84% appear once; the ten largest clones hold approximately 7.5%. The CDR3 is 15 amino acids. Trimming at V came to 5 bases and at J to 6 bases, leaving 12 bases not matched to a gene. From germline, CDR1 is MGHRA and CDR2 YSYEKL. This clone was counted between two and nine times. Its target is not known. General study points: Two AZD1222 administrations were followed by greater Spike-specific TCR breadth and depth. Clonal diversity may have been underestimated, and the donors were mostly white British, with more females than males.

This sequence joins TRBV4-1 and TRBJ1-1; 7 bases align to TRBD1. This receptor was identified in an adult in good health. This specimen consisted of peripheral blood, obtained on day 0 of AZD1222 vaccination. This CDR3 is CASSSGGGLESEAFF. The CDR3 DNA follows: TGCGCCAGCAGCTCTGGAGGGGGCTTAGAGTCTGAAGCTTTCTTT.